This TCR beta chain was found in a study of cytomegalovirus exposure and HLA in healthy donors. It was with 60 Vbeta and 13 Jbeta primers that the PCR ran. Sequencing was performed with immunoSEQ multiplex PCR; in TCRdb, only in-frame clones are kept and a portion is missing. The sample has around 72,000 clones, 60% to 75% seen once. The CDR3 totals 11 residues. CDR1 is SNHLY and CDR2 is FYNNEI in the germline V gene. The V and J ends lost 6 bases and 5 bases respectively, with 7 bases between them. This receptor was identified in a man in his forties in good health and CMV-seropositive. This chain connects TRBV2 to TRBJ2-5; tentative D call: TRBD1 (6 bases). The source material was PBMCs. In nucleotides, the CDR3 is TGTGCCAGCAGGAGGGGGGAGACCCAGTACTTC. Its translation: CASRRGETQYF.